This TCR beta chain originates from a study of spatial heterogeneity in lung cancer. At the level of the study: Detection of beta-chain sequences consistently exceeded that of alpha-chain sequences.

This clonotype appeared many times. MiXCR, run by TCRdb on the 5' RACE reads, gives a single entry per CDR3 protein. The data contain tens of thousands of distinct CDR3 sequences, under 4% of them singletons. Time point of the sample: sample taken at primary tumor resection. The source is a male donor with early-stage non-small cell lung cancer. The sample consisted of normal lung tissue next to the tumor, taken at surgery.

CDR3 loop: CASSPDFRPNEQFF. CDR3 sequence (DNA): TGTGCCAGCAGTCCCGACTTTCGCCCCAATGAGCAGTTCTTC. The chain carries TRBV6-2 or TRBV6-3 and TRBJ2-1, with unresolved D. The CDR3 totals 14 residues. Germline CDR1 and CDR2: MNHEY and SVGEGT. V lost 5 bases and J 6 bases, leaving 14 bases between the germline ends.